This entry is about one TCR beta chain. These data belong to a study of cytomegalovirus exposure and HLA in healthy donors. The length of the CDR3 is 15 residues. CDR1 MDHEN and CDR2 SYDVKM come from the germline V gene. V was clipped by 7 bases and J by 2 bases, with 17 bases between them. Produced via immunoSEQ multiplex PCR; TCRdb's table is partial and in-frame only. The profile shows 66,000 or so clones, approximately 97% of them singletons. The V gene is TRBV28, the J gene TRBJ1-2; weak D call: TRBD1 (6 bases). Input material: PBMCs. This TCR came from a young woman in good health and CMV-seropositive. CDR3 DNA sequence: TGTGCCAGCATCGGGGGGGGCAGGGAGAACTATGGCTACACCTTC. Translated: CASIGGGRENYGYTF.